This T cell receptor beta chain stems from a study of T cells in Graves' hyperthyroidism and ophthalmopathy. Regarding the study as a whole: In the analysis, a 13 V-J model separated ophthalmopathy from stable hyperthyroidism. Progression to ophthalmopathy was predicted a median of roughly 6.6 months early.

Researchers amplified the TCR beta CDR3 regions from RNA transcripts. In the first-round RT-PCR of the TCR CDR3, the HTBI primer set was used. In TCRdb, the multiplex PCR reads were re-called with MiXCR into one record per CDR3 protein. There are around 450,000 distinct CDR3 sequences in the sample; around 13% occur only once, and more than 4.5% lies in the top ten. This clonotype was detected ten times or more. No antigen is known for it. Stable Graves' hyperthyroidism denoted no ophthalmopathy progression over 18 months. Lactation, pregnancy, other autoimmune disease or uncontrolled infection led to exclusion of patients. The V end lost 6 bases, the J end lost 2 bases, and 17 bases lay between the germline ends. The CDR3 is made up of 15 amino acids. The V gene's germline CDR1 is MDHEN and CDR2 SYDVKM.

Sequenced sample: blood. This clonotype originated in a woman younger than 35 with Graves' hyperthyroidism. This rearrangement joins TRBV28 to TRBJ2-7; D might be TRBD2 (5 bases). CDR3 protein: CASSETNGGAYEQYF. The CDR3 DNA reads TGTGCCAGCAGCGAAACGAACGGAGGTGCCTACGAGCAGTACTTC.